These 10 T cell receptor beta chains were all obtained from the same sample, sequenced in a study of CD8 T cells in Susac syndrome. It was with random hexamers that roughly 0.5 to 1 ug RNA was reverse transcribed. TCRdb analysed the immunoSEQ multiplex PCR reads with MiXCR anew, one entry per CDR3 protein. The table lists some 96,000 distinct CDR3 sequences, about 95% of them singletons. Specimen: CD8+ T cells from PBMCs. These receptors originate from a human donor with Susac syndrome.

A single count supports this clonotype. The rearrangement uses TRBV4-1 and TRBJ2-7, with 7 bases lining up with TRBD2. The junction had 8 bases not matched to a gene; V was cut back by 1 base and J by 2 bases. The germline gives CDR1 MGHRA, CDR2 YSYEKL. The CDR3 is 16 residues long. For the CDR3, the DNA is TGCGCCAGCAGCCAAGGGGTGGCGGGAGCTGCCTACGAGCAGTACTTC. Its translation: CASSQGVAGAAYEQYF.

This chain connects TRBV29-1 to TRBJ2-5; the match to TRBD1 covers 8 bases. This CDR3 has 17 amino acids. Losses at the gene ends were 4 bases for V and 0 bases for J; bases not matched to a gene: 13. In germline, CDR1 is SQVTM, CDR2 ANQGSEA. DNA of the CDR3: TGCAGCGTTGGTGGCACAGGGGGTGGATTTTACCAAGAGACCCAGTACTTC. Translated, it gives CSVGGTGGGFYQETQYF.

The chain employs TRBV29-1 and TRBJ1-1; D gene unclear. V lost 1 base and J lost 10, with 16 bases in between. The CDR3 consists of 13 residues. CDR1 is SQVTM, CDR2 ANQGSEA, per germline. The CDR3 here is CSVEAPGRVGAFF. CDR3 DNA sequence: TGCAGCGTTGAAGCCCCCGGGCGGGTGGGAGCTTTCTTT.

The J gene is TRBJ1-1, the V gene TRBV7-9, with D hard to call. This CDR3 comprises 14 residues. V lost 5 bases to trimming and J lost 2 bases, with 12 bases between them. Germline values: CDR1 SEHNR, CDR2 FQNEAQ (reference sequence). CDR3 in DNA: TGTGCCAGCAGCCCAGAAGCTTCAAACACTGAAGCTTTCTTT. This translates into CASSPEASNTEAFF.

The DNA of the CDR3 is TGTGCCAGCAGCCCTAACAGGTGGAACACTGAAGCTTTCTTT. As protein: CASSPNRWNTEAFF. The rearrangement joins TRBV28 to TRBJ1-1; perhaps TRBD1 as D (5 bases). CDR3 size: 14 residues. Germline V gives CDR1 MDHEN, CDR2 SYDVKM. V lost 6 bases and J lost 1, with 12 bases in between.

The chain carries TRBV3-1 and TRBJ1-4, with no clear D. This CDR3 is built from 14 residues. Per germline, CDR1 LGHDT and CDR2 YNNKEL (reference sequence). Trimming pared 4 bases from V and 5 bases from J, leaving 11 bases between. CDR3 amino acids: CASSPLAGNEKLFF. CDR3 sequence (DNA): TGTGCCAGCAGCCCCCTGGCGGGGAATGAAAAACTGTTTTTT.

This chain joins TRBV4-1 and TRBJ2-1; perhaps TRBD2 as D (6 bases). Trimming took 1 base from V and 10 from J, leaving 11 bases between them. The germline CDR1 and CDR2 sequences are MGHRA and YSYEKL. This CDR3 is 13 amino acids long. CDR3 sequence reads: CASSQADYPEQFF. The CDR3 DNA sequence: TGCGCCAGCAGCCAAGCGGACTATCCAGAGCAGTTCTTC.

CDR3 region: CSAWDRGGLAGAYNEQFF. CDR3 bases: TGCAGTGCTTGGGACAGGGGGGGACTAGCGGGAGCATACAATGAGCAGTTCTTC. The V gene is TRBV20-1, the J gene TRBJ2-1; 14 nucleotides align to TRBD2. The CDR3 contains 18 residues. Trimming cost V 5 bases and J 4 bases; bases outside gene matches: 13. The germline CDR1 and CDR2 sequences are DFQATT and SNEGSKA (reference sequence).

This clonotype was observed a single time. The chain links TRBV29-1 to TRBJ2-5; tentatively, D is TRBD1 (6 bases). The CDR3 extends over 13 amino acids. The V end was cut by 8 bases, the J end by 5 bases, with 18 bases between. CDR1 is SQVTM and CDR2 is ANQGSEA in the germline V gene. CDR3 bases: TGCAGCTCTTCACAGGGAAGGGGGGAGACCCAGTACTTC. Its protein is CSSSQGRGETQYF.

The chain uses TRBV2 and TRBJ2-3; maybe TRBD2 (6 bases). V gave up 11 bases and J gave up 0 bases, with 12 bases separating them. Germline V gene sequence: CDR1 SNHLY, CDR2 FYNNEI. CDR3 length equals 13 residues. CDR3 loop: CAGRSGSTDTQYF. CDR3 coding DNA: TGTGCCGGCCGAAGCGGGAGCACAGATACGCAGTATTTT.